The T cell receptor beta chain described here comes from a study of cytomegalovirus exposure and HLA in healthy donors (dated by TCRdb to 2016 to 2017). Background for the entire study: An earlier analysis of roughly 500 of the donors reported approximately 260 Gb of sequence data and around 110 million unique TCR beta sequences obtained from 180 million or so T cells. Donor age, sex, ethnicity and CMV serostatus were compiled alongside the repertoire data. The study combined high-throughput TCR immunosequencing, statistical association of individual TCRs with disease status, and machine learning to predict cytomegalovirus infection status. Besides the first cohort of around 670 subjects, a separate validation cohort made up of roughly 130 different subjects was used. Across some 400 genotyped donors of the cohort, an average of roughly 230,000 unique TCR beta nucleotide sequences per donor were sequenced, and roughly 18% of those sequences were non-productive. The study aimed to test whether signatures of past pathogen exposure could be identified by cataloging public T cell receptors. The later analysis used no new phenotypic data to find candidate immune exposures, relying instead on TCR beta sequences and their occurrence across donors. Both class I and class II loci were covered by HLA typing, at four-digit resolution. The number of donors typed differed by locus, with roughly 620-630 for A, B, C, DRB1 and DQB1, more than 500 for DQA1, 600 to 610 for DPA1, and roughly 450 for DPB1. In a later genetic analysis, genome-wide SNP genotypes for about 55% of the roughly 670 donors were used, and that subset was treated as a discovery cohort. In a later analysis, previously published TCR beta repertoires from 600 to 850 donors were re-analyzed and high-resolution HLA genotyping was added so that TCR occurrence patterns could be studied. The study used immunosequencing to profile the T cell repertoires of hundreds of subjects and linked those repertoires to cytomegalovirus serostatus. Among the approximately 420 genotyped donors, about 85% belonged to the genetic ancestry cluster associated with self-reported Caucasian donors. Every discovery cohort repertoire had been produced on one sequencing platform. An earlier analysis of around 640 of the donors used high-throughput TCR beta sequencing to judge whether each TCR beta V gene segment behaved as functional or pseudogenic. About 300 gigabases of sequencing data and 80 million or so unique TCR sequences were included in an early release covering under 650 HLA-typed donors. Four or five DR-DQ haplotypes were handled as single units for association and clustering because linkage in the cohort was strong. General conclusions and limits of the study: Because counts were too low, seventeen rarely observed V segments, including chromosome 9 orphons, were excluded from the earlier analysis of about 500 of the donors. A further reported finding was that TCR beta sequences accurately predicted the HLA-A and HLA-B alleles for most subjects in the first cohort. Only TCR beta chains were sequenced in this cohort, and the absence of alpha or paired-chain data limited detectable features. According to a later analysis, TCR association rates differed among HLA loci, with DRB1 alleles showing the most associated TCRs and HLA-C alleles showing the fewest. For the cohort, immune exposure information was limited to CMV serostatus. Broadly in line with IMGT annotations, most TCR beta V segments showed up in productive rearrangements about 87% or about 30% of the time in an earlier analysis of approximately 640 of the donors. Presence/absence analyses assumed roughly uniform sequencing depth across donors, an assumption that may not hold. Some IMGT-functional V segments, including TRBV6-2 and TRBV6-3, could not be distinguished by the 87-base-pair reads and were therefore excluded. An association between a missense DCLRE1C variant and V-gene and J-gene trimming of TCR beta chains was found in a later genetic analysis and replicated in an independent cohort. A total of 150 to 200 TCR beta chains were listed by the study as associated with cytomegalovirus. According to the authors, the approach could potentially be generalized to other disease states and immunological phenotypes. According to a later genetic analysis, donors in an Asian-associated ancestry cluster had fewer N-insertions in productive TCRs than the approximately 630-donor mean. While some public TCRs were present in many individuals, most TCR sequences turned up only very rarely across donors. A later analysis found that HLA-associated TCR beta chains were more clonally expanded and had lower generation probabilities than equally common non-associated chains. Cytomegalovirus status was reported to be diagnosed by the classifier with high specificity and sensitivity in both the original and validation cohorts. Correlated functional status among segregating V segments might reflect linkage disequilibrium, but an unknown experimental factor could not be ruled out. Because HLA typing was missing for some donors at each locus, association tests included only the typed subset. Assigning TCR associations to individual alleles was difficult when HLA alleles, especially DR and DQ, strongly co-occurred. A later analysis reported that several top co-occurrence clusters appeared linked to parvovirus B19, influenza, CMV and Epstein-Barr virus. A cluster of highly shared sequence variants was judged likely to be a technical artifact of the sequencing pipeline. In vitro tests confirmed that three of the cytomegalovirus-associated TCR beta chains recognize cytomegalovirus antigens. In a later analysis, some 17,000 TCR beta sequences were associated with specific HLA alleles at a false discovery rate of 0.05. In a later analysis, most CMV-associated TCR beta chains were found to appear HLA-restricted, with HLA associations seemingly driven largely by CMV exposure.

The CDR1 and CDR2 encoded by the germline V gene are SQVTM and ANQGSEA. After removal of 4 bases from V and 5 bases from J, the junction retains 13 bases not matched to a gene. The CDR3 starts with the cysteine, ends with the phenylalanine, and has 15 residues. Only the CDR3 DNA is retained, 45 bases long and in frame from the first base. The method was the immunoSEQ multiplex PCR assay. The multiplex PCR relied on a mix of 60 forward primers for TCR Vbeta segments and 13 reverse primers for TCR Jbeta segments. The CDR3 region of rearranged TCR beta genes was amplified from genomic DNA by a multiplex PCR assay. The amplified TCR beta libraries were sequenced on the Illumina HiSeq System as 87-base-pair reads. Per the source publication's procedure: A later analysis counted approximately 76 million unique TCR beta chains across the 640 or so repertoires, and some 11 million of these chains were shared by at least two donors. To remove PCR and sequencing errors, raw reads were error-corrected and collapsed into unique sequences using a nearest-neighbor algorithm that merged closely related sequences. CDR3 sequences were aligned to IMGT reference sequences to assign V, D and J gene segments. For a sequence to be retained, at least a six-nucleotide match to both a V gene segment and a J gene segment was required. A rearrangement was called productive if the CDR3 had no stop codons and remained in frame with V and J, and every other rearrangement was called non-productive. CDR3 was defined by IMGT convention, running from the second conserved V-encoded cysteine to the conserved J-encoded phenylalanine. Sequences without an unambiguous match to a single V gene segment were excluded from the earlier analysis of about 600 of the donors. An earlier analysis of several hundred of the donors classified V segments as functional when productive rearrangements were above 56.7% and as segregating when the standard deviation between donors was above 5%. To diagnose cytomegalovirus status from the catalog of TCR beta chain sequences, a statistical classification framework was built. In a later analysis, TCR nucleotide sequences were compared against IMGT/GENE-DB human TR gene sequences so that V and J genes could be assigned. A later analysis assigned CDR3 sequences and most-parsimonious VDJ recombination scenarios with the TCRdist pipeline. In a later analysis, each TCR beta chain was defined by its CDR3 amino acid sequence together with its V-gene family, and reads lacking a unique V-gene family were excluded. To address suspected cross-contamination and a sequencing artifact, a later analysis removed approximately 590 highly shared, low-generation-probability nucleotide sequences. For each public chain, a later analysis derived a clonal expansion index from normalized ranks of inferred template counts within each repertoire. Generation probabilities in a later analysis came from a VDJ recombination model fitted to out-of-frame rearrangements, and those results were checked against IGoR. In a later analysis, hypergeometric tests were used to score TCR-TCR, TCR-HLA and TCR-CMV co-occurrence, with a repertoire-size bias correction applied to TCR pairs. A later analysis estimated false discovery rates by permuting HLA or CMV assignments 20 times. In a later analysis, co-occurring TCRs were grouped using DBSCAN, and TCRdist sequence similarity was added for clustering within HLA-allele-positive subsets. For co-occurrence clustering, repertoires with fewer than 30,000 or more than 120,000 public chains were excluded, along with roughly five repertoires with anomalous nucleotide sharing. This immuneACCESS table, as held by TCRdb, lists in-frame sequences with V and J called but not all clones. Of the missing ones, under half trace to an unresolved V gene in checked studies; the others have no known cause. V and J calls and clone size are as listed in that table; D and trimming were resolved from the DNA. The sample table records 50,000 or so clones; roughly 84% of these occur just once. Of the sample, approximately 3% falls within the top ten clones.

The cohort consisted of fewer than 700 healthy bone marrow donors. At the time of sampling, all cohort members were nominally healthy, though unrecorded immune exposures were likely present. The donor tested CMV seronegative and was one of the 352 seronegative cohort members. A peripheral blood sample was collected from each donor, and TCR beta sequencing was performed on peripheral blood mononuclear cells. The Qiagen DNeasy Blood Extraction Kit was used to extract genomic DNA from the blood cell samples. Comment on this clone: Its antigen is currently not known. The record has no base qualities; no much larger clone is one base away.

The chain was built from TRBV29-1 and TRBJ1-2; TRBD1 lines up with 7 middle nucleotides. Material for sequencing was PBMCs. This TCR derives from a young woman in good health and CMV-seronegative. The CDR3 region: CSVAGVQGQIYGYTF. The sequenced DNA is TGCAGCGTTGCGGGGGTTCAGGGACAGATTTATGGCTACACCTTC.